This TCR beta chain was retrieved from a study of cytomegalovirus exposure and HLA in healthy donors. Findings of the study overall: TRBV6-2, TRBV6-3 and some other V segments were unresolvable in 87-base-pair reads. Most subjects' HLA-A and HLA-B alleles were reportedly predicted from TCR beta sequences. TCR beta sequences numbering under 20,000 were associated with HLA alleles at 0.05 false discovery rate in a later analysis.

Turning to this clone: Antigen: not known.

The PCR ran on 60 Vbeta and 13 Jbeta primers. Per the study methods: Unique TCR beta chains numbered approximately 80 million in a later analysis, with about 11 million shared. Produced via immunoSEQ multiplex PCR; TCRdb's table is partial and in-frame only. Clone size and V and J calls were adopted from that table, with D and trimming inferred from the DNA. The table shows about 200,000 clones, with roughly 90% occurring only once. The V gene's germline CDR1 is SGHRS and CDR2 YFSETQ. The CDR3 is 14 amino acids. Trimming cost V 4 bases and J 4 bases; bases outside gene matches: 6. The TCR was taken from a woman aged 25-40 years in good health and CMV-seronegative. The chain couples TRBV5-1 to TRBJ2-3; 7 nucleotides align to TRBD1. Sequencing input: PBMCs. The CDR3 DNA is TGCGCCAGCAGCATTGGACAGGCTTCAGATACGCAGTATTTT. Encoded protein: CASSIGQASDTQYF.